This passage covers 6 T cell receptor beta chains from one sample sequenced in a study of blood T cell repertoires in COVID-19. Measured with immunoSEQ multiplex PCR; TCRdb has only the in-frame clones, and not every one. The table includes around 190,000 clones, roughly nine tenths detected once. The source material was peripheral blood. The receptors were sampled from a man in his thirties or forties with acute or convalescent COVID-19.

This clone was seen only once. CDR3 nucleotides: TGCGCCAGCAGCCAACCCCGGGACTCTGGAAACACCATATATTTT. It is translated as CASSQPRDSGNTIYF. The V call is TRBV4-1, the J call TRBJ1-3, with unresolved D. Trimming pared 2 bases from V and 0 bases from J, leaving 8 bases between. The CDR3 is 15 residues long. Germline V gene sequence: CDR1 MGHRA, CDR2 YSYEKL.

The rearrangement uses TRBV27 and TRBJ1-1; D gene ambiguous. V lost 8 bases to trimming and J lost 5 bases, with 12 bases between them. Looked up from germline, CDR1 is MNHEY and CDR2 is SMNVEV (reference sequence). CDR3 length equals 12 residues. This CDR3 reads CASPLGSTEAFF. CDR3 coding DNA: TGTGCCAGCCCACTCGGGAGTACTGAAGCTTTCTTT.

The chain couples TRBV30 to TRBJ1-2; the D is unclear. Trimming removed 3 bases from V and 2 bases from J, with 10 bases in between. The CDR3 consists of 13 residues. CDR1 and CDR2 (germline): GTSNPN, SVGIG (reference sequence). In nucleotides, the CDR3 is TGTGCCTGGAGAGCTGCTCCGAACTATGGCTACACCTTC. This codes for CAWRAAPNYGYTF. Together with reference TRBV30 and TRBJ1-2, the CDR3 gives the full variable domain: SQTIHQWPATLVQPVGSPLSLECTVEGTSNPNLYWYRQAAGRGLQLLFYSVGIGQISSEVPQNLSASRPQDRQFILSSKKLLLSDSGFYLCAWRAAPNYGYTFGSGTRLTVV.

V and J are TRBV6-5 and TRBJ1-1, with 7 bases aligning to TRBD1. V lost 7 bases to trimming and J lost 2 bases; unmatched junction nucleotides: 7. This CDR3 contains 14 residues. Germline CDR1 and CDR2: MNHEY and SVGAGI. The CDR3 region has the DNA TGTGCCAGCAACTCTGGGACAGAAAACACTGAAGCTTTCTTT. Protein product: CASNSGTENTEAFF.

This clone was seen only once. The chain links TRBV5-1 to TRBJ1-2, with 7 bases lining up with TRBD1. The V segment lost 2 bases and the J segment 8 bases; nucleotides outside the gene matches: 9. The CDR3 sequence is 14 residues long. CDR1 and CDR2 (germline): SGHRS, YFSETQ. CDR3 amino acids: CASSFDRATGGYTF. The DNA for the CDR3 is TGCGCCAGCAGCTTTGACAGGGCGACGGGCGGCTACACCTTC.

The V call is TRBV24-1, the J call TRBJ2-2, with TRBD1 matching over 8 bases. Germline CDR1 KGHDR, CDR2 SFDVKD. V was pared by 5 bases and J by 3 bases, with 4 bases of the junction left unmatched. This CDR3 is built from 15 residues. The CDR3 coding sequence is TGTGCCACCAGTGGTGGACAGGGATACACCGGGGAGCTGTTTTTT. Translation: CATSGGQGYTGELFF.